The entry below describes one TCR beta chain. Its matching antigen is unknown. Primers included in the PCR were 60 Vbeta and 13 Jbeta primers. Profiled with immunoSEQ multiplex PCR; TCRdb holds only in-frame clones, not every one. The sample consists of some 150,000 clones, approximately 84% of them appearing once. This sample was taken from a study of cytomegalovirus exposure and HLA in healthy donors. Study-wide findings and caveats: A few of the chains that were CMV-associated were confirmed in vitro to be specific for CMV antigens.

Germline CDR1 reads LNHDA; CDR2 reads SQIVND (reference sequence). Trimming removed 4 bases from V and 0 bases from J; junction bases left unmatched: 9. CDR3 length equals 17 residues. This TCR was sampled from a woman under 30 in good health and CMV-seronegative. The material sequenced was PBMCs. The chain joins TRBV19 to TRBJ2-1; 7 bases agree with TRBD2. CDR3 protein: CASSTLAEPSSYNEQFF. CDR3 nucleotide sequence: TGTGCCAGTAGTACCCTAGCGGAACCTAGCTCCTACAATGAGCAGTTCTTC.